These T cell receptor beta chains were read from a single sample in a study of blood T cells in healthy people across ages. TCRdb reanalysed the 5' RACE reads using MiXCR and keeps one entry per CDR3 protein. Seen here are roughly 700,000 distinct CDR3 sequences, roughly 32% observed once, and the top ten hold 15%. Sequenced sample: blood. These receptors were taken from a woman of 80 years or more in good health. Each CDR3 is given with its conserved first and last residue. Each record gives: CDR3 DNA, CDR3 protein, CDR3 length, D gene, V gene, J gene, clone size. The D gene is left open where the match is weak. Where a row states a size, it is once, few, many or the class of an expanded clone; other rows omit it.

CDR3nt: TGTGCCAGCAGCCCCGGTGAGAGAGCACAGTTCTTC; CDR3aa: CASSPGERAQFF; len: 12; d_gene: .; v_gene: TRBV3-1; j_gene: TRBJ2-1; abundance: .
CDR3nt: TGCAGCGTGGAACGGTACCCTGGGCAGGACGGCTACACCTTC; CDR3aa: CSVERYPGQDGYTF; len: 14; d_gene: .; v_gene: TRBV29-1; j_gene: TRBJ1-2; abundance: many
CDR3nt: TGTGCCAGCAGCCCGAGGGGGAGAGGAGGGGTCACTGGAAACACCATATATTTT; CDR3aa: CASSPRGRGGVTGNTIYF; len: 18; d_gene: .; v_gene: TRBV7-6; j_gene: TRBJ1-3; abundance: .
CDR3nt: TGTGCCAGCGCAAAAGGAAGCGGGGGGGCGGGCACAGATACGCAGTATTTT; CDR3aa: CASAKGSGGAGTDTQYF; len: 17; d_gene: TRBD2; v_gene: TRBV7-2; j_gene: TRBJ2-3; abundance: .
CDR3nt: TGTGCCAGCTCCGACCGGACAGGGAACACCGGGGAGCTGTTTTTT; CDR3aa: CASSDRTGNTGELFF; len: 15; d_gene: TRBD1; v_gene: TRBV18; j_gene: TRBJ2-2; abundance: .
CDR3nt: TGCAGCGCCCGACCTAGCGGGACCCGCACAGATACGCAGTATTTT; CDR3aa: CSARPSGTRTDTQYF; len: 15; d_gene: TRBD2; v_gene: TRBV29-1; j_gene: TRBJ2-3; abundance: many
CDR3nt: TGCGCCAGCAGCCAAGAGATAAGGAACACTGAAGCTTTCTTT; CDR3aa: CASSQEIRNTEAFF; len: 14; d_gene: .; v_gene: TRBV4-3; j_gene: TRBJ1-1; abundance: many
CDR3nt: TGTGCCAGCAGTCGGGCCGACGAGACCCAGTACTTC; CDR3aa: CASSRADETQYF; len: 12; d_gene: .; v_gene: TRBV7-7; j_gene: TRBJ2-5; abundance: many
CDR3nt: TGCAGTGCCGCGGCGCATTATAGCAATCAGCCCCAGCATTTT; CDR3aa: CSAAAHYSNQPQHF; len: 14; d_gene: .; v_gene: TRBV20-1; j_gene: TRBJ1-5; abundance: many
CDR3nt: TGTGCCAGCAGTTACTCCACGGGACAGCGCAATGAGCAGTTCTTC; CDR3aa: CASSYSTGQRNEQFF; len: 15; d_gene: TRBD1; v_gene: TRBV6-5; j_gene: TRBJ2-1; abundance: many
CDR3nt: TGTGCCAGCAGCTTAGCCTTGGGACTAGAAGGCGAGACCCAGTACTTC; CDR3aa: CASSLALGLEGETQYF; len: 16; d_gene: TRBD2; v_gene: TRBV7-2; j_gene: TRBJ2-5; abundance: .
CDR3nt: TGTGCCAGCAGCTTGGTACGGGCTAGCGGAGAGACCCAGTACTTC; CDR3aa: CASSLVRASGETQYF; len: 15; d_gene: TRBD2; v_gene: TRBV5-6; j_gene: TRBJ2-5; abundance: many
CDR3nt: TGTGCCAGCAGCCAAGATTCGGGGGGGCAGCTGGAGACCCAGTACTTC; CDR3aa: CASSQDSGGQLETQYF; len: 16; d_gene: TRBD2; v_gene: TRBV3-1; j_gene: TRBJ2-5; abundance: many
CDR3nt: TGTGCCAGCAGTTACTCCCCCCAAGAGACCCAGTACTTC; CDR3aa: CASSYSPQETQYF; len: 13; d_gene: .; v_gene: TRBV6-5; j_gene: TRBJ2-5; abundance: many
CDR3nt: TGCGCCAGCAGCACTATAGCGGGGGCCACAGATACGCAGTATTTT; CDR3aa: CASSTIAGATDTQYF; len: 15; d_gene: TRBD2; v_gene: TRBV5-1; j_gene: TRBJ2-3; abundance: few
CDR3nt: TGCGCCAGCAGCTTAGGAATGGCCAAAAACATTCAGTACTTC; CDR3aa: CASSLGMAKNIQYF; len: 14; d_gene: .; v_gene: TRBV5-1; j_gene: TRBJ2-4; abundance: .
CDR3nt: TGCAGTGCTAGGGCTAGCGCGGACCCGGATACGCAGTATTTT; CDR3aa: CSARASADPDTQYF; len: 14; d_gene: .; v_gene: TRBV20-1; j_gene: TRBJ2-3; abundance: .
CDR3nt: TGTGCCAGCAGTCTCGGGACTAGCGGGGCCACACTCACAGATACGCAGTATTTT; CDR3aa: CASSLGTSGATLTDTQYF; len: 18; d_gene: TRBD2; v_gene: TRBV12-3/TRBV12-4; j_gene: TRBJ2-3; abundance: many
CDR3nt: TGTGCCAGCAGTTTTTGGGGACAGAACACCGGGGAGCTGTTTTTT; CDR3aa: CASSFWGQNTGELFF; len: 15; d_gene: .; v_gene: TRBV12-3/TRBV12-4; j_gene: TRBJ2-2; abundance: .
CDR3nt: TGTGCCAGCAGCTTAGATCGGCAGATTTACAATGAGCAGTTCTTC; CDR3aa: CASSLDRQIYNEQFF; len: 15; d_gene: .; v_gene: TRBV7-2; j_gene: TRBJ2-1; abundance: many
CDR3nt: TGTGCCAGCAGTGACTGGCTGGGAGGATACACCTTC; CDR3aa: CASSDWLGGYTF; len: 12; d_gene: .; v_gene: TRBV6-4; j_gene: TRBJ1-2; abundance: many
CDR3nt: TGCAGTGCTAGTCCATCGGGGGCAGGAAACATTCAGTACTTC; CDR3aa: CSASPSGAGNIQYF; len: 14; d_gene: .; v_gene: TRBV20-1; j_gene: TRBJ2-4; abundance: .
CDR3nt: TGCAGTGCTAGTAGCACAGGGACGGCGGGCTACACCTTC; CDR3aa: CSASSTGTAGYTF; len: 13; d_gene: .; v_gene: TRBV20-1; j_gene: TRBJ1-2; abundance: once
CDR3nt: TGTGCCAGCAGCCTCGGTGGGCGGGGAACAAACCAGTACTTC; CDR3aa: CASSLGGRGTNQYF; len: 14; d_gene: .; v_gene: TRBV3-1; j_gene: TRBJ2-5; abundance: few
CDR3nt: TGTGCCAGCAGCCCCTCCCGCGGGACAGGGAGGCCAGATACGCAGTATTTT; CDR3aa: CASSPSRGTGRPDTQYF; len: 17; d_gene: TRBD1; v_gene: TRBV7-2; j_gene: TRBJ2-3; abundance: .
CDR3nt: TGCAGTGCTAGAGATCTCGCAACAGATACGCAGTATTTT; CDR3aa: CSARDLATDTQYF; len: 13; d_gene: .; v_gene: TRBV20-1; j_gene: TRBJ2-3; abundance: .
CDR3nt: TGTGCCTGGGCCTACCTGGACAGGGTAAATTCACCCCTCCACTTT; CDR3aa: CAWAYLDRVNSPLHF; len: 15; d_gene: TRBD1; v_gene: TRBV30; j_gene: TRBJ1-6; abundance: many
CDR3nt: TGTGCCAGCAGACGTGAACAGGGAGGGGGCACAGATACGCAGTATTTT; CDR3aa: CASRREQGGGTDTQYF; len: 16; d_gene: .; v_gene: TRBV12-3/TRBV12-4; j_gene: TRBJ2-3; abundance: many
CDR3nt: TGTGCCAGCAGTTTAGCGTATTCCACCGAAGCTTTCTTT; CDR3aa: CASSLAYSTEAFF; len: 13; d_gene: .; v_gene: TRBV12-3/TRBV12-4; j_gene: TRBJ1-1; abundance: many
CDR3nt: TGTGCCTGGAGTCCGGGACAGAGCTCCTATAATTCACCCCTCCACTTT; CDR3aa: CAWSPGQSSYNSPLHF; len: 16; d_gene: TRBD1; v_gene: TRBV30; j_gene: TRBJ1-6; abundance: many
CDR3nt: TGTGCCAGCAGTGAAGCTTGGAGGGTTGGGGTTAACGAGCAGTACTTC; CDR3aa: CASSEAWRVGVNEQYF; len: 16; d_gene: .; v_gene: TRBV6-1; j_gene: TRBJ2-7; abundance: many
CDR3nt: TGTGCCAGCAGTTGGGGACAGGGCGGGAATTCACCCCTCCACTTT; CDR3aa: CASSWGQGGNSPLHF; len: 15; d_gene: TRBD1; v_gene: TRBV12-3/TRBV12-4; j_gene: TRBJ1-6; abundance: .
CDR3nt: TGTGCCAGCAACCGGGGACAGGGGTACAATGAGCAGTTCTTC; CDR3aa: CASNRGQGYNEQFF; len: 14; d_gene: TRBD1; v_gene: TRBV6-6; j_gene: TRBJ2-1; abundance: many